A single sample is the source of the 23 T cell receptor beta chains below, sequenced in a study of blood T cell repertoires in COVID-19. Here immunoSEQ multiplex PCR was the method, and the copy in TCRdb shows in-frame clones only, minus some. This sample carries about 240,000 clones, about nine tenths of them seen once, and the ten largest clones take roughly 7%. Material for sequencing was peripheral blood. These receptors were taken from a man aged 55-75 years who had recovered from COVID-19.

This clone was detected once. This chain uses TRBV2 with TRBJ2-3; 8 bases match TRBD2. The CDR3 has 13 amino acids. CDR1 is SNHLY and CDR2 is FYNNEI in the germline V gene. V lost 8 bases and J lost 1; bases outside the gene matches: 2. The CDR3 sequence is CASGRGGTDTQYF. CDR3 DNA: TGTGCCAGCGGGCGGGGGGGCACAGATACGCAGTATTTT.

The J gene is TRBJ1-1, the V gene TRBV5-4; D gene uncertain. Germline V lookup: CDR1 SGHNT, CDR2 YYREEE (reference sequence). Trimming took 3 bases from V and 4 from J, leaving 19 bases between them. The CDR3 has 16 residues. CDR3 sequence: CASSSRGGRFGTEAFF. The CDR3 nucleotides read TGTGCCAGCAGCTCCCGGGGAGGGAGGTTCGGCACTGAAGCTTTCTTT.

The J gene is TRBJ1-1, the V gene TRBV5-1; tentative D call: TRBD1 (5 bases). The CDR3 covers 12 residues. Germline V gene sequence: CDR1 SGHRS, CDR2 YFSETQ. Trimming took off 7 bases at V and 5 bases at J, with 12 bases between the two ends. The CDR3 protein is CASSRGLTEAFF. The CDR3 DNA is TGCGCCAGCTCTAGGGGTCTAACTGAAGCTTTCTTT.

This sequence joins TRBV18 and TRBJ1-3, with TRBD1 as a possible D gene (6 bases). The CDR3 consists of 17 residues. Germline V lookup: CDR1 KGHSH, CDR2 LQKENI. Trimming shortened V by 3 bases and J by 1 base, and 16 bases separated the two germline ends. The DNA of the CDR3 is TGTGCCAGCTCACCCACAGGGCCCCAGTGGTCTGGAAACACCATATATTTT. This sequence encodes CASSPTGPQWSGNTIYF.

The chain recombines TRBV19 with TRBJ2-7; 9 bases fit TRBD1. V was clipped by 3 bases and J by 4 bases; unmatched bases: 7. This CDR3 is 15 amino acids long. Germline V gene data show CDR1 as LNHDA and CDR2 as SQIVND (reference sequence). CDR3 bases: TGTGCCAGTAGTATTGATGGGGACAGGGTGTACGAGCAGTACTTC. Protein product: CASSIDGDRVYEQYF.

This chain uses TRBV9 with TRBJ2-1, with TRBD2 matching over 10 bases. This CDR3 is 17 amino acids long. The ends lost 0 bases at V and 12 bases at J; junction bases unmatched: 15. Germline V gives CDR1 SGDLS, CDR2 YYNGEE. In DNA form, the CDR3 reads TGTGCCAGCAGCGTAGTATCGGCTAGCGGGGGCCTTTGGGGGCAGTTCTTC. Amino acids: CASSVVSASGGLWGQFF.

V usage is TRBV5-4 and J usage is TRBJ1-2; D gene unclear. This CDR3 region has 13 residues. Germline lookup yields CDR1 SGHNT and CDR2 YYREEE (reference sequence). V lost 0 bases, J lost 4 bases, and 7 bases lay in between. CDR3 bases: TGTGCCAGCAGCTTGGACAGTAGCTATGGCTACACCTTC. Translating it yields CASSLDSSYGYTF.

This chain uses TRBV4-2 with TRBJ2-5; possibly TRBD1 for D (5 bases). The CDR3 totals 15 residues. CDR1 is LGHNA and CDR2 is YNFKEQ in the germline V gene. V lost 3 bases and J lost 3, with 14 bases in between. CDR3 protein: CASSQEWTYKETQYF. The CDR3 DNA follows: TGTGCCAGCAGCCAGGAGTGGACATATAAAGAGACCCAGTACTTC.

The chain recombines TRBV7-2 with TRBJ2-2, with 7 bases matching TRBD2. This CDR3 has 16 residues. Germline CDR1 and CDR2: SGHTA and FQGNSA. V lost 1 base, J lost 1 base, and 3 bases stayed unmatched. The CDR3 is CASSLVGGGNTGELFF. The CDR3, as DNA: TGTGCCAGCAGCTTAGTCGGCGGGGGGAACACCGGGGAGCTGTTTTTT.

V and J are TRBV5-1 and TRBJ1-1; TRBD1 matches at 7 bases. The CDR3 has 14 amino acids. In germline, CDR1 is SGHRS, CDR2 YFSETQ. After removal of 3 bases from V and 5 bases from J, the junction contained 7 bases not matched to a gene. The CDR3 loop is CASSYRTGGTEAFF. CDR3 coding DNA: TGCGCCAGCAGCTACAGGACAGGAGGGACTGAAGCTTTCTTT.

The chain links TRBV5-1 to TRBJ1-5, with D perhaps TRBD1 (6 bases). CDR1 is SGHRS and CDR2 is YFSETQ in the germline V gene. Trimming took 0 bases from V and 4 from J, leaving 8 bases between them. This CDR3 region has 14 residues. The CDR3 protein is CASSLAGVNQPQHF. CDR3 in DNA: TGCGCCAGCAGCTTGGCAGGGGTGAATCAGCCCCAGCATTTT.

This chain's CDR3 is CASSVGRVYEQYV. The DNA for the CDR3 is TGTGCCAGCAGTGTGGGGCGCGTTTACGAGCAGTACGTC. The chain links TRBV12-3 or TRBV12-4 to TRBJ2-7; possibly TRBD1 for D (5 bases). The CDR3 has 13 residues. Deletions cut 5 bases from V and 4 bases from J, with 12 bases between.

The chain employs TRBV7-8 and TRBJ1-5; no clear D gene. V lost 3 bases, J lost 0 bases, and 12 bases lay in between. The CDR3 spans 16 residues. Germline V gene lookup returns CDR1 SGHVS and CDR2 FQNEAQ. CDR3: CASSFGQAYSNQPQHF. The CDR3 bases are TGTGCCAGCAGCTTTGGTCAGGCATATAGCAATCAGCCCCAGCATTTT.

This sequence joins TRBV10-3 and TRBJ2-1, with 12 nucleotides matching TRBD1. CDR3 size: 14 residues. CDR1 and CDR2 from the germline V gene are ENHRY and SYGVKD. J lost 8 bases, V lost 6 bases, and 5 bases had no gene match. The CDR3 nucleotides read TGTGCCATCAGGAAGGGACAGGGGGCCTATGAGCAGTTCTTC. Translating it yields CAIRKGQGAYEQFF.

In DNA, the CDR3 is TGTGCCAGCAGCCCCGGACTAGCGGGGGTGGATGAGCAGTTCTTC. Translation gives CASSPGLAGVDEQFF. V is TRBV7-2 and J is TRBJ2-1, with TRBD2 matching over 13 bases. The CDR3 is made up of 15 amino acids. V was pared by 5 bases and J by 8 bases, with 6 bases of the junction left unmatched. CDR1 is SGHTA and CDR2 is FQGNSA in the germline V gene. Combining the CDR3 with reference TRBV7-2 and TRBJ2-1 gives the whole variable domain GAGVSQSPSNKVTEKGKDVELRCDPISGHTALYWYRQSLGQGLEFLIYFQGNSAPDKSGLPSDRFSAERTGGSVSTLTIQRTQQEDSAVYLCASSPGLAGVDEQFFGPGTRLTVL.

The genes are TRBV28 and TRBJ1-5; a possible D gene is TRBD1 (5 bases). CDR3 length: 15 residues. In germline, CDR1 is MDHEN, CDR2 SYDVKM. Deletions cut 6 bases from V and 3 bases from J, with 15 bases between. CDR3: CASRAHQGTNQPQHF. CDR3 nucleotide sequence: TGTGCCAGCAGGGCTCACCAGGGTACCAATCAGCCCCAGCATTTT.

The table lists this clone with a count of one. The rearrangement links TRBV6-5 to TRBJ1-6; 9 positions match TRBD1. The germline gives CDR1 MNHEY, CDR2 SVGAGI. J was trimmed by 8 bases and V by 2 bases; bases with no gene match: 4. The CDR3 is 15 residues long. As DNA, the CDR3 is TGTGCCAGCAGTTACAGTAGGACAGGGGATTCACCCCTCCACTTT. It encodes CASSYSRTGDSPLHF.

The chain links TRBV6-5 to TRBJ1-5; D gene uncertain. The germline V gene encodes CDR1 MNHEY and CDR2 SVGAGI. This CDR3 spans 14 amino acids. Trimming shortened V by 6 bases and J by 0 bases, and 9 bases separated the two germline ends. CDR3 nucleotide sequence: TGTGCCAGCAGCCGCCGAGATAGCAATCAGCCCCAGCATTTT. Its protein is CASSRRDSNQPQHF.

The chain carries TRBV9 and TRBJ1-5; D possibly corresponds to TRBD1 (5 bases). Trimming removed 4 bases at V and 1 base at J, with 15 bases between. Per the germline V gene, CDR1 is SGDLS and CDR2 is YYNGEE. The CDR3 is made up of 16 amino acids. The CDR3 spells CASSPGEGWSNQPQHF. CDR3 bases: TGTGCCAGCAGCCCCGGGGAGGGGTGGAGCAATCAGCCCCAGCATTTT.

DNA for the CDR3: TGTGCCAGTAGTATAGGACACAGGTCGGGCTATGGCTACACCTTC. Translation: CASSIGHRSGYGYTF. The J gene is TRBJ1-2, the V gene TRBV19, with D perhaps TRBD1 (5 bases). The V end lost 1 base, the J end lost 4 bases, and 13 bases lay between the germline ends. The V gene's germline CDR1 is LNHDA and CDR2 SQIVND (reference sequence). The length of the CDR3 is 15 residues.

The V gene is TRBV19, the J gene TRBJ2-1, with TRBD2 identical over 9 bases. There are 14 residues in the CDR3. Germline-derived CDR1 and CDR2 are LNHDA and SQIVND (reference sequence). V was pared by 11 bases and J by 2 bases, with 7 bases of the junction left unmatched. CDR3 sequence: CAVEAGGTYNEQFF. CDR3 nucleotide sequence: TGTGCCGTAGAAGCGGGGGGAACCTACAATGAGCAGTTCTTC.

The chain combines TRBV11-3 with TRBJ2-3; TRBD2 agrees at 7 bases. There are 15 residues in the CDR3. Germline V lookup: CDR1 SGHNT, CDR2 YENEEA. The ends lost 5 bases at V and 1 base at J; junction bases unmatched: 6. Here the CDR3 DNA reads TGTGCCAGCAGCCCCGGTCTAGCGGGCACAGATACGCAGTATTTT. It codes for CASSPGLAGTDTQYF.

This clone was counted a few times. The chain couples TRBV4-1 to TRBJ1-6; 9 bases are shared with TRBD1. V was clipped by 5 bases and J by 10 bases; unmatched bases: 9. The germline gives CDR1 MGHRA, CDR2 YSYEKL. This CDR3 has 15 residues. CDR3 region: CASSGEGQGVSPLHF. Written as DNA, the CDR3 is TGCGCCAGCAGCGGGGAGGGACAGGGCGTCTCACCCCTCCACTTT.